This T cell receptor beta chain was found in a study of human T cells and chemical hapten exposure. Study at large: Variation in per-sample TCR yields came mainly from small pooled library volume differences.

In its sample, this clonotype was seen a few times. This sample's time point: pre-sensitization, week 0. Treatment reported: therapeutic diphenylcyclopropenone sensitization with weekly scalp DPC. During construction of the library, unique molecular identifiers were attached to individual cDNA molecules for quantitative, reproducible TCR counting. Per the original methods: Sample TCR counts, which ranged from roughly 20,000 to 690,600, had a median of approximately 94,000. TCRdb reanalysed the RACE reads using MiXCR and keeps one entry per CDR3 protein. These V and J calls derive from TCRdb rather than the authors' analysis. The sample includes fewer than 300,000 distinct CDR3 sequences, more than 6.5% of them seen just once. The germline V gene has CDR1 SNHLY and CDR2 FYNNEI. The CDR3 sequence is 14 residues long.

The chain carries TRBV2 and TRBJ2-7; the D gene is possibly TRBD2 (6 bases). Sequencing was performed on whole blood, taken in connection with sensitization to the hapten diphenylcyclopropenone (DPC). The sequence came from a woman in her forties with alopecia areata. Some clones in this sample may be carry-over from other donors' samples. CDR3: CASSSMAGSYEQYF. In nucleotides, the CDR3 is TGTGCGAGCTCTTCGATGGCGGGGTCCTACGAGCAGTACTTC.